Below, one T cell receptor (beta chain) is given with its context. A read error may produce the germline difference seen at one junction end. The sample belongs to a study of T cells in Graves' hyperthyroidism and ophthalmopathy. This CDR3 spans 13 amino acids. The V gene's germline CDR1 is MNHNS and CDR2 SASEGT. The CDR3 regions of TCR beta were amplified from RNA transcripts. The study used the HTBI primer set for a first-round RT-PCR of the TCR CDR3. TCRdb reprocessed the multiplex PCR reads with MiXCR, giving one entry per CDR3 protein. The sample includes around 500,000 distinct CDR3 sequences, 13% to 15% of them seen just once.

Material: blood. The J gene is TRBJ1-4, the V gene TRBV6-1; D not certain. The sequence was obtained from a woman aged 40-49 years with Graves' hyperthyroidism. CDR3 bases: TGTGCCAGCAGTGATACAACTAATGGAAAACTGTTTTTT. It yields the protein CASSDTTNGKLFF.